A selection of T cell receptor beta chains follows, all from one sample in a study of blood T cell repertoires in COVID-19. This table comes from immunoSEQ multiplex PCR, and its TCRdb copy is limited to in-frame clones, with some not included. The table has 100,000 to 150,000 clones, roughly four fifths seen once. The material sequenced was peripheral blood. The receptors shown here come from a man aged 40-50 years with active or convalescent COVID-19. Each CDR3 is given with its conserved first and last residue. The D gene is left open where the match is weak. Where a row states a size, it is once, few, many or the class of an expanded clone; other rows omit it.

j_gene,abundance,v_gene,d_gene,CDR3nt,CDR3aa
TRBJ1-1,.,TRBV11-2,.,TGTGCCAGCAGCTTAAGGGGACAAATAATGAACACTGAAGCTTTCTTT,CASSLRGQIMNTEAFF
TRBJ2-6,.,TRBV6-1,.,TGTGCCAGCAGTGAACCAGGGTCTGGGGCCAACGTCCTGACTTTC,CASSEPGSGANVLTF
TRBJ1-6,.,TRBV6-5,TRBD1,TGTGCCAGCAGTTACTCATTAGGGGGCGAATACCCCCTCCACTTT,CASSYSLGGEYPLHF
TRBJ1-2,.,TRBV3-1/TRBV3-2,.,TGTGCCAGCAGCCAAGGCAGGGGTGGCTACACCTTC,CASSQGRGGYTF
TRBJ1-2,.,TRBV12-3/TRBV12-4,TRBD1,TGTGCCAGCAGCCCGACAGGGGACGGCTACACCTTC,CASSPTGDGYTF
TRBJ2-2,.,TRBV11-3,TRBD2,TGTGCCAGCAGCCCGGGACTAGCGGGGGGGCCTACCGGGGAGCTGTTTTTT,CASSPGLAGGPTGELFF
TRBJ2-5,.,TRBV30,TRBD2,TGTGCCTGGAGCCTGACTAGCGGGGGGCCAGAGACCCAGTACTTC,CAWSLTSGGPETQYF
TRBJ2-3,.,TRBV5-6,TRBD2,TGTGCCAGCAGATCTCGGGGGGTTAGCACAGATACGCAGTATTTT,CASRSRGVSTDTQYF
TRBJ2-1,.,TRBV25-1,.,TGTGCCAGCAGTGAAACAGTCATCTCCTACAATGAGCAGTTCTTC,CASSETVISYNEQFF
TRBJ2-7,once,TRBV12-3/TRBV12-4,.,TGTGCCAGCAGTTTGAGGAGCTCCTACGAGCAGTACTTC,CASSLRSSYEQYF
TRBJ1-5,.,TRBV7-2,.,TGTGCCAGCAGCTTAGAGGGGAATAGCAATCAGCCCCAGCATTTT,CASSLEGNSNQPQHF
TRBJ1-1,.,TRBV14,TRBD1,TGTGCCAGCAAGGACAGGGGGGGCCAGACTGAAGCTTTCTTT,CASKDRGGQTEAFF
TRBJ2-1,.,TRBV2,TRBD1,TGTGCCAGCAGGAACTGGGGACAGGGTAAAGGAAATGAGCAGTTCTTC,CASRNWGQGKGNEQFF
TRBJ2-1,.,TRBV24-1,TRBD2,TGTGCCACCGACAGGAATGTAGCGGGGGTCTCCTACAATGAGCAGTTCTTC,CATDRNVAGVSYNEQFF
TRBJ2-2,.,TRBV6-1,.,TGTGCCAGCAGTGAAGCGAGAATTACCGGGGAGCTGTTTTTT,CASSEARITGELFF
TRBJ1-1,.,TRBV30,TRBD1,TGTGCCGGGACAGACACTGAAGCTTTCTTT,CAGTDTEAFF
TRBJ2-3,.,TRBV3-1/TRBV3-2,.,TGTGCCAGCAGCCAAGGAACGGCGGGGAGCACAGATACGCAGTATTTT,CASSQGTAGSTDTQYF
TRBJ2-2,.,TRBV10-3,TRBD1,TGTGCCATCAGGGGGACAGGGGTGACCACCGGGGAGCTGTTTTTT,CAIRGTGVTTGELFF
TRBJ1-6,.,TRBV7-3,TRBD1,TGTGCCAGCAGCTTACGGGACAGAAATTCACCCCTCCACTTT,CASSLRDRNSPLHF
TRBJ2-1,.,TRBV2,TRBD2,TGTGCCAGCAGGGTCACTAGCGGGGGGGACAATGAGCAGTTCTTC,CASRVTSGGDNEQFF
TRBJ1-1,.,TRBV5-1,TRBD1,TGCGCCAGCAGCTTCGCCCCGACAGGGCTCAACACTGAAGCTTTCTTT,CASSFAPTGLNTEAFF
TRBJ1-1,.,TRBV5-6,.,TGTGCCAGCAGCCGCAGGGGCTCTGAAGCTTTCTTT,CASSRRGSEAFF
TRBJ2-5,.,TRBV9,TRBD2,TGTGCCAGCAGCGCTAGCGGGGGGCACCAAGAGACCCAGTACTTC,CASSASGGHQETQYF
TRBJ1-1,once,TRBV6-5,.,TGTGCCAGCAGTTCCCCAGGGGTTGAAGCTTTCTTT,CASSSPGVEAFF